The 21 T cell receptor beta chains in this list originate from one sample, sequenced in a study of beta chain features in type 1 diabetes. All of the isolated RNA was reverse transcribed, so expressed TCRB transcripts were sequenced. TCRdb keeps only in-frame clones here, not all; method: immunoSEQ multiplex PCR. Counted here are about 230,000 clones, 9% to 10% occurring once; the ten biggest clones make up approximately 0.03%. Sequenced material: naive CD4+ T cells from blood. Receptor source: a woman between 18 and 29 years old in good health.

This clone was seen only a few times. The chain has TRBV2 and TRBJ1-1; D is unresolved. This CDR3 has 13 amino acids. Trimming removed 6 bases from V and 2 bases from J, with 10 bases in between. Germline V gene data show CDR1 as SNHLY and CDR2 as FYNNEI. CDR3 bases: TGTGCCAGCAGACTCCAGGCCAACACTGAAGCTTTCTTT. Translation: CASRLQANTEAFF.

This clone was seen a few times. V gene TRBV6-6 combines with J gene TRBJ2-7; 8 nucleotides align to TRBD1. The CDR3 runs to 13 residues. CDR1 MNHNY and CDR2 SVGAGI come from the germline V gene (reference sequence). V shed 8 bases, J shed 6 bases, and the junction held 9 bases outside the gene matches. The CDR3 sequence: CASLRTGTGEQYF. The CDR3 nucleotides read TGTGCCAGCCTTAGGACAGGGACGGGCGAGCAGTACTTC.

The J gene is TRBJ2-6, the V gene TRBV27; D remains ambiguous. The V end lost 4 bases, the J end lost 0 bases, and 13 bases lay between the germline ends. Germline lookup yields CDR1 MNHEY and CDR2 SMNVEV (reference sequence). This CDR3 is built from 17 residues. The CDR3 region has the DNA TGTGCCAGCAGTTATTATCTAGGTCCCTCTGGGGCCAACGTCCTGACTTTC. This translates into CASSYYLGPSGANVLTF.

This clone was counted between two and nine times. V usage is TRBV6-6 and J usage is TRBJ1-1; D perhaps matches TRBD1 (6 bases). This CDR3 spans 16 amino acids. V gave up 7 bases and J gave up 1 base, with 19 bases separating them. Germline V gene data show CDR1 as MNHNY and CDR2 as SVGAGI (reference sequence). CDR3 sequence: CASKFPGLGANTEAFF. The CDR3 DNA sequence: TGTGCCAGCAAGTTCCCAGGGTTGGGGGCGAACACTGAAGCTTTCTTT.

This clone was recorded at least ten times. The chain combines TRBV13 with TRBJ2-7; tentatively, D is TRBD1 (6 bases). The CDR3 is made up of 14 amino acids. Germline CDR1 is PRHDT and CDR2 is FYEKMQ (reference sequence). Trimming pared 6 bases from V and 2 bases from J, leaving 14 bases between. The CDR3 reads CASRRYGTTYEQYF. CDR3 DNA: TGTGCCAGCAGGAGATACGGGACAACCTACGAGCAGTACTTC.

In its sample, this clone was seen a few times. The genes are TRBV11-2 and TRBJ1-2; D is possibly TRBD1 (5 bases). CDR1 is SGHAT, CDR2 FQNNGV, per germline. Trimming stripped 1 base from V and 1 base from J, with 13 bases between. CDR3 length equals 16 residues. The CDR3 region has the DNA TGTGCCAGCAGCTTAGTCGGAGGGGCCCATAACTATGGCTACACCTTC. Its protein is CASSLVGGAHNYGYTF.

In this sample, this clone turned up a few times. The chain combines TRBV30 with TRBJ1-1; D uncertain. Germline CDR1 reads GTSNPN; CDR2 reads SVGIG (reference sequence). Trimming stripped 0 bases from V and 1 base from J, with 9 bases between. CDR3 size: 14 residues. CDR3 region: CAWSVLTGNTEAFF. The CDR3 coding sequence is TGTGCCTGGAGTGTACTTACGGGGAACACTGAAGCTTTCTTT.

This sequence joins TRBV9 and TRBJ2-4; possible D gene TRBD2, 6 bases. From germline, CDR1 is SGDLS and CDR2 YYNGEE. The CDR3 has 16 amino acids. Trimming removed 0 bases from V and 2 bases from J, with 12 bases in between. CDR3 DNA sequence: TGTGCCAGCAGCGTAGGGGAGCTAGCGACCAAAAACATTCAGTACTTC. Amino acid sequence: CASSVGELATKNIQYF.

The chain has TRBV6-6 and TRBJ1-1; D perhaps matches TRBD1 (5 bases). Trimming removed 6 bases at V and 1 base at J, with 12 bases between. Germline-derived CDR1 and CDR2 are MNHNY and SVGAGI (reference sequence). CDR3 length: 14 residues. CDR3 nucleotides: TGTGCCAGCAGGCCCCGGGGGGGGAACACTGAAGCTTTCTTT. Its translation: CASRPRGGNTEAFF.

The chain employs TRBV6-1 and TRBJ1-5; D not resolved. The V gene lost 4 bases and the J gene lost 6 bases, with 22 bases spanning the gap. This CDR3 spans 17 amino acids. Germline CDR1 and CDR2: MNHNS and SASEGT. The CDR3 nucleotides read TGTGCCAGCAGTGCTCGGATTGGGGAGGCCCCGGGTCAGCCCCAGCATTTT. Residues: CASSARIGEAPGQPQHF.

This clone was counted between two and nine times. The chain carries TRBV28 and TRBJ2-3; TRBD2 matches at 11 bases. CDR3 length: 18 residues. Germline trimming cut 2 bases from V and 3 bases from J; bases unmatched to any gene: 10. Per the germline V gene, CDR1 is MDHEN and CDR2 is SYDVKM. In DNA form, the CDR3 reads TGTGCCAGCAGTTTAAGACTAGCGGGATTCGGTGCGACAGATACGCAGTATTTT. Amino acid sequence: CASSLRLAGFGATDTQYF.

The rearrangement joins TRBV27 to TRBJ1-2; 7 bases align to TRBD1. J was trimmed by 0 bases and V by 6 bases; bases with no gene match: 4. The CDR3 runs 14 residues. Germline loops: CDR1 MNHEY, CDR2 SMNVEV (reference sequence). CDR3 nucleotides: TGTGCCAGCAGGACAGGGCGTTCTAACTATGGCTACACCTTC. This codes for CASRTGRSNYGYTF.

The chain links TRBV19 to TRBJ2-1; 9 bases fit TRBD2. Germline lookup yields CDR1 LNHDA and CDR2 SQIVND (reference sequence). V gave up 0 bases and J gave up 4 bases; unmatched junction bases: 7. The CDR3 extends over 17 amino acids. The CDR3 region is CASSIDLTSGPYNEQFF. The CDR3 DNA reads TGTGCCAGTAGTATAGATTTGACTAGCGGCCCATACAATGAGCAGTTCTTC.

This clone turned up a few times. The J gene is TRBJ2-7, the V gene TRBV10-3; 12 bases agree with TRBD2. Germline loops: CDR1 ENHRY, CDR2 SYGVKD. The CDR3 totals 16 residues. V gave up 4 bases and J gave up 4 bases; unmatched junction bases: 8. CDR3 loop: CAISGATSGGIYEQYF. CDR3 nucleotide sequence: TGTGCCATCAGTGGGGCAACTAGCGGGGGGATTTACGAGCAGTACTTC.

For this clone: At one of its ends the junction is not consistent with the germline gene, which may arise from a read error. The gene calls are TRBV6-1 and TRBJ2-4, with D possibly matching TRBD1 (5 bases). This CDR3 region has 15 residues. Germline CDR1 reads MNHNS; CDR2 reads SASEGT. The CDR3 here is CAISDQGSPANIQYF. CDR3 sequence (DNA): TGTGCCATCAGTGATCAGGGCTCCCCTGCCAACATTCAGTACTTC.

This clone was counted only a few times. This chain links TRBV18 with TRBJ1-3; the match to TRBD1 covers 7 bases. This CDR3 contains 17 residues. CDR1 is KGHSH, CDR2 LQKENI, per germline. J lost 1 base, V lost 2 bases, and 8 bases had no gene match. CDR3: CASSPDPGGISGNTIYF. The CDR3 bases are TGTGCCAGCTCACCAGATCCAGGGGGAATTTCTGGAAACACCATATATTTT.

This clone appeared a few times. This sequence joins TRBV19 and TRBJ2-7, with TRBD1 identical over 8 bases. This CDR3 has 14 amino acids. Germline V gene data show CDR1 as LNHDA and CDR2 as SQIVND (reference sequence). Trimming removed 4 bases from V and 2 bases from J; junction bases left unmatched: 4. CDR3 sequence (DNA): TGTGCCAGTAGTACTCCGGGACAGGCCTACGAGCAGTACTTC. This gives the protein CASSTPGQAYEQYF.

The table lists this clone with a few counts. V is TRBV5-1 and J is TRBJ1-1; D call uncertain. Trimming took 4 bases from V and 4 from J, leaving 17 bases between them. CDR3 size: 15 residues. Germline V gene data show CDR1 as SGHRS and CDR2 as YFSETQ. Here the CDR3 reads CASSKDTPGSTEAFF. The CDR3 nucleotides are TGCGCCAGCAGCAAAGACACCCCAGGATCCACTGAAGCTTTCTTT.

The V call is TRBV14, the J call TRBJ1-1, with D hard to call. The CDR3 is made up of 15 amino acids. The ends were cut back, 4 bases at V and 2 bases at J, with 14 bases in the middle. The germline V gene encodes CDR1 SGHDN and CDR2 FVKESK. This chain's CDR3 is CASSRTLTPNTEAFF. In DNA, the CDR3 is TGTGCCAGCAGCCGTACGTTGACACCCAACACTGAAGCTTTCTTT.

The chain employs TRBV2 and TRBJ1-2, with 7 bases matching TRBD1. The length of the CDR3 is 11 residues. Germline CDR1 is SNHLY and CDR2 is FYNNEI. V lost 6 bases to trimming and J lost 8 bases; unmatched junction nucleotides: 3. In DNA, the CDR3 is TGTGCCAGCAGAAACAGGGGAGGCTACACCTTC. Amino acids: CASRNRGGYTF.

The chain employs TRBV11-2 and TRBJ2-3; TRBD2 matches 10 bases. The length of the CDR3 is 16 residues. CDR1 is SGHAT and CDR2 is FQNNGV in the germline V gene. Trimming at V came to 4 bases and at J to 0 bases, leaving 4 bases not matched to a gene. Here the CDR3 reads CASSYRTSGSTDTQYF. CDR3 nucleotide sequence: TGTGCCAGCAGCTATAGGACTAGCGGTAGCACAGATACGCAGTATTTT.